The entry that follows covers one TCR beta chain sequence. The data originate from a study of blood T cell repertoires in COVID-19. The overall study: PBMCs, B-cell-depleted T cells, or T cells provided the cDNA or gDNA that made up the material.

The length of the CDR3 is 16 residues. The ends were cut back, 6 bases at V and 5 bases at J, with 17 bases in the middle. The germline CDR1 and CDR2 sequences are KGHSH and LQKENI. Adults between roughly 18 and 95 years of age took part from about two dozen US areas. Allocation to cohorts depended on clinical history reported by the participants. As handled by the study authors: Estimation of nucleated cell counts relied on the amplification of reference gene primers. The protocol was immunoSEQ multiplex PCR, while the TCRdb copy is restricted to in-frame clones and leaves out a portion. That table gives V, J and clone size, and the DNA gave D and trimming. This table has 260,000 or so clones, roughly 87% appearing once.

Material: PBMCs or T cells enriched from blood (not recorded which). This sequence joins TRBV18 and TRBJ1-6; D perhaps matches TRBD1 (6 bases). This clonotype was sampled from a woman in her twenties or thirties with acute COVID-19. CDR3 loop: CASSPQLQGDNSPLHF. The CDR3, as DNA: TGTGCCAGCTCGCCTCAGCTACAGGGAGATAATTCACCCCTCCACTTT. The complete variable domain, with remaining parts taken from reference TRBV18 and TRBJ1-6, reads NAGVMQNPRHLVRRRGQEARLRCSPMKGHSHVYWYRQLPEEGLKFMVYLQKENIIDESGMPKERFSAEFPKEGPSILRIQQVVRGDSAAYFCASSPQLQGDNSPLHFGNGTRLTVT.